The 25 T cell receptor beta chains below all came from one sample that was sequenced in a study of blood T cell repertoires in COVID-19 (dated by TCRdb to about 2020). The method behind the library was the immunoSEQ multiplex PCR assay. In TCRdb, the immuneACCESS table is reduced to in-frame sequences with V and J assigned. These tables do not hold every clone; where another copy was compared, an unresolved V gene accounts for under half, and the others remain unexplained. This sample comprises 150,000 to 200,000 clones, 65% to 90% of them detected only once. Jointly, the top ten make up over 7% of the sample. The specimen was peripheral blood. The origin of the receptors is a man aged 45-65 years with active or convalescent COVID-19.

The chain combines TRBV15 with TRBJ2-1; 14 positions agree with TRBD2. This CDR3 spans 17 amino acids. Losses at the gene ends were 1 base for V and 9 bases for J; bases not matched to a gene: 8. Germline lookup yields CDR1 LNHNV and CDR2 YYDKDF (reference sequence). The CDR3 DNA reads TGTGCCACCAGCAGAGCGACTAGCGGGAGGGTCTTGGGTGAGCAGTTCTTC. Amino acids: CATSRATSGRVLGEQFF.

This clone was recorded only once. The CDR3 sequence is CASSFRWDYGYTF. The DNA of the CDR3 is TGTGCCAGCAGCTTCAGGTGGGACTATGGCTACACCTTC. The chain employs TRBV9 and TRBJ1-2, with D unresolved. Germline V gene lookup returns CDR1 SGDLS and CDR2 YYNGEE. With 4 bases removed from V and 3 bases from J, the gap between germline ends came to 10 bases. The CDR3 consists of 13 residues. Combining the CDR3 with reference TRBV9 and TRBJ1-2 gives the whole variable domain DSGVTQTPKHLITATGQRVTLRCSPRSGDLSVYWYQQSLDQGLQFLIQYYNGEERAKGNILERFSAQQFPDLHSELNLSSLELGDSALYFCASSFRWDYGYTFGSGTRLTVV.

This clone appeared a few times. J is TRBJ2-2 and V is TRBV5-1; a possible D gene is TRBD2 (5 bases). This CDR3 spans 13 amino acids. Germline V gene data show CDR1 as SGHRS and CDR2 as YFSETQ. The V gene lost 4 bases and the J gene lost 7 bases, with 11 bases spanning the gap. CDR3: CASSPQGGGELFF. Here the CDR3 DNA reads TGCGCCAGCAGCCCCCAAGGAGGCGGGGAGCTGTTTTTT.

A single count supports this clone. This chain connects TRBV6-5 to TRBJ1-4; maybe TRBD1 (5 bases). Germline V lookup: CDR1 MNHEY, CDR2 SVGAGI. This CDR3 comprises 14 residues. The V gene lost 6 bases and the J gene lost 4 bases, with 12 bases spanning the gap. The CDR3, as DNA: TGTGCCAGCAGGGGGCAGGGAAGTAATGAAAAACTGTTTTTT. Translating it yields CASRGQGSNEKLFF.

V gene TRBV27 combines with J gene TRBJ1-2; D may be TRBD1 (6 bases). V dropped 8 bases and J dropped 4 bases, with 20 bases sitting between them. CDR1 and CDR2 (germline): MNHEY, SMNVEV (reference sequence). The CDR3 runs to 15 residues. CDR3 loop: CASRAGGSLVYGYTF. In nucleotides, the CDR3 is TGTGCCAGCCGGGCGGGGGGCTCATTGGTCTATGGCTACACCTTC.

The CDR3 nucleotides read TGTGCCAGCAGCCCGGGACTAGCAGATACGCAGTATTTT. This codes for CASSPGLADTQYF. V gene TRBV3-1 (or the pseudogene TRBV3-2) combines with J gene TRBJ2-3; 8 bases match TRBD2. The CDR3 is made up of 13 amino acids. CDR1 is LGHDT and CDR2 is YNNKEL in the germline V gene (reference sequence). With V trimmed by 4 bases and J by 4 bases, 1 base remained unmatched.

This chain uses TRBV20-1 with TRBJ1-2; 8 bases are a match to TRBD1. This CDR3 has 13 residues. From germline, CDR1 is DFQATT and CDR2 SNEGSKA (reference sequence). With V trimmed by 3 bases and J by 3 bases, 3 bases remained unmatched. The CDR3 DNA reads TGCAGTGCTAGTGGACAGGGAGACTATGGCTACACCTTC. It specifies CSASGQGDYGYTF.

This clone appeared once. Relative to the germline gene, one junction end is altered; a read error may explain this. The chain combines TRBV9 with TRBJ2-1; no reliable D call. This CDR3 is 13 amino acids long. CDR1 and CDR2 from the germline V gene are SGDLS and YYNGEE. The CDR3 reads CASSVSSFNEQFF. In DNA, the CDR3 is TGTGCCAGCAGCGTTTCCTCCTTCAATGAGCAGTTCTTC.

The V call is TRBV4-1, the J call TRBJ2-7, with TRBD1 identical over 10 bases. With 4 bases clipped from V and 4 bases from J, the junction kept 19 bases outside the gene matches. Germline assignment: CDR1 MGHRA and CDR2 YSYEKL. The length of the CDR3 is 19 residues. The CDR3 bases are TGCGCCAGCAGCCGAGTACCGGGACAGGGGCCTCTTGCTGCGTACGAGCAGTACTTC. Its protein product is CASSRVPGQGPLAAYEQYF.

The rearrangement uses TRBV5-4 and TRBJ2-1; the match to TRBD2 covers 8 bases. Looked up from germline, CDR1 is SGHNT and CDR2 is YYREEE (reference sequence). V trimming: 4 bases; J trimming: 3 bases; junction bases outside the gene matches: 9. The CDR3 length is 16 residues. This CDR3 reads CASSPGGDPVYNEQFF. The CDR3 bases are TGTGCCAGCAGCCCGGGGGGGGATCCCGTCTACAATGAGCAGTTCTTC.

V is TRBV19 and J is TRBJ1-6, with 8 bases aligning to TRBD1. Trimming took 10 bases from V and 13 from J; bases not matched to a gene: 15. The length of the CDR3 is 14 residues. Germline CDR1 LNHDA, CDR2 SQIVND (reference sequence). As DNA, the CDR3 is TGTGCCACCATGGGACAGGATGCAGGTGGGCCCCTCCACTTT. It yields the protein CATMGQDAGGPLHF.

This clone turned up a few times. J is TRBJ2-7 and V is TRBV7-9; 9 bases match TRBD2. V lost 5 bases, J lost 2 bases, and 13 bases stayed unmatched. Germline CDR1 is SEHNR and CDR2 is FQNEAQ (reference sequence). There are 17 residues in the CDR3. CDR3 nucleotides: TGTGCCAGCAGCCCACTGCCGACTAGCGGAAACACCTACGAGCAGTACTTC. Translating it yields CASSPLPTSGNTYEQYF.

This chain connects TRBV28 to TRBJ1-4; D is perhaps TRBD1 (6 bases). Trimming left V 6 bases short and J 6 bases short, with 17 bases between. From germline, CDR1 is MDHEN and CDR2 SYDVKM. CDR3 length equals 15 residues. The CDR3: CASRRGGGIDEKLFF. The CDR3, as DNA: TGTGCCAGCAGACGAGGGGGGGGAATCGATGAAAAACTGTTTTTT.

Details on this clone: A read error may account for a junction end that differs from germline. V and J are TRBV28 and TRBJ1-6; possible D gene TRBD1, 6 bases. CDR1 MDHEN and CDR2 SYDVKM come from the germline V gene. The CDR3 is made up of 14 amino acids. The CDR3 bases are TGCGCTACCTTAAGTGGACAGTATAATTCACCCCTCCACTTT. Amino acid sequence: CATLSGQYNSPLHF.

This clone was seen only once. The chain joins TRBV5-1 to TRBJ1-4; TRBD1 matches at 10 bases. V lost 4 bases to trimming and J lost 3 bases; unmatched junction nucleotides: 3. CDR3 length: 15 amino acids. The germline gives CDR1 SGHRS, CDR2 YFSETQ. The CDR3 loop is CASSLTGGPNEKLFF. Written as DNA, the CDR3 is TGCGCCAGCAGCCTGACAGGGGGCCCTAATGAAAAACTGTTTTTT.

The chain uses TRBV28 and TRBJ2-7; TRBD2 is a possible D gene (6 bases). The CDR3 is made up of 14 amino acids. Germline V CDR1 and CDR2: MDHEN, SYDVKM. Trimming took off 3 bases at V and 3 bases at J, with 12 bases between the two ends. CDR3 sequence reads: CASSLARRVYEQYF. For the CDR3, the DNA is TGTGCCAGCAGTTTGGCGAGGAGGGTCTACGAGCAGTACTTC.

The chain couples TRBV30 to TRBJ2-5, with D perhaps TRBD2 (6 bases). The ends were cut back, 0 bases at V and 2 bases at J, with 10 bases in the middle. Germline V gene lookup returns CDR1 GTSNPN and CDR2 SVGIG (reference sequence). The CDR3 extends over 14 amino acids. For the CDR3, the DNA is TGTGCCTGGAGTGTACTAAGCGGGCAAGAGACCCAGTACTTC. Translating gives CAWSVLSGQETQYF. The full variable domain, in which reference TRBV30 and TRBJ2-5 provide the parts outside the CDR3, is SQTIHQWPATLVQPVGSPLSLECTVEGTSNPNLYWYRQAAGRGLQLLFYSVGIGQISSEVPQNLSASRPQDRQFILSSKKLLLSDSGFYLCAWSVLSGQETQYFGPGTRLLVL.

The chain uses TRBV24-1 and TRBJ2-1; 8 bases line up with TRBD1. The CDR3 totals 12 residues. Trimming took 6 bases from V and 13 from J; bases not matched to a gene: 7. The germline V gene encodes CDR1 KGHDR and CDR2 SFDVKD. The CDR3 DNA reads as TGTGCCACCAGTAAAGGGACAGGTCACCAGTTCTTC. Encoded protein: CATSKGTGHQFF.

The gene calls are TRBV6-6 and TRBJ2-1; D perhaps matches TRBD1 (5 bases). The V end lost 5 bases, the J end lost 7 bases, and 15 bases lay between the germline ends. The CDR3 sequence is 14 residues long. Germline V gene lookup returns CDR1 MNHNY and CDR2 SVGAGI (reference sequence). The CDR3, as DNA: TGTGCCAGCAGTACTCTGTCAGGGTGGAATGAGCAGTTCTTC. It codes for CASSTLSGWNEQFF.

Here the CDR3 reads CASSYSWDTYGYTF. The CDR3 region has the DNA TGTGCCAGCAGTTACAGTTGGGACACCTATGGCTACACCTTC. J is TRBJ1-2 and V is TRBV6-2 or TRBV6-3; D is possibly TRBD1 (6 bases). CDR3 length: 14 amino acids. The germline V gene has CDR1 MNHEY and CDR2 SVGEGT. V was pared by 2 bases and J by 4 bases, with 11 bases between.

This sequence joins TRBV3-1 (or the pseudogene TRBV3-2) and TRBJ2-2; 9 bases align to TRBD2. The CDR3 sequence is 17 residues long. The J segment lost 7 bases and the V segment lost 0 bases, leaving 9 bases of the junction unmatched. Per the germline V gene, CDR1 is LGHDT and CDR2 is YNNKEL (reference sequence). CDR3: CASSQDAGGRLVGELFF. The CDR3 nucleotides read TGTGCCAGCAGCCAAGATGCGGGGGGGCGGTTGGTCGGGGAGCTGTTTTTT.

The chain employs TRBV10-3 and TRBJ2-5; a weak D match, TRBD1 (5 bases). This CDR3 is 13 amino acids long. The germline gives CDR1 ENHRY, CDR2 SYGVKD. V was trimmed by 5 bases and J by 4 bases, leaving 11 bases between them. CDR3 coding DNA: TGTGCCATCAGTCCGGACATCGGAGAGACCCAGTACTTC. This sequence encodes CAISPDIGETQYF.

This chain connects TRBV29-1 to TRBJ1-1; D call uncertain. The ends were cut back, 2 bases at V and 0 bases at J, with 13 bases in the middle. CDR1 is SQVTM, CDR2 ANQGSEA, per germline. The CDR3 covers 15 residues. The CDR3: CSVETYRKMNTEAFF. CDR3 DNA: TGCAGCGTTGAAACCTACCGAAAAATGAACACTGAAGCTTTCTTT.

The chain couples TRBV10-3 to TRBJ2-7; no reliable D call. Between the trimmed V and J ends, which lost 5 bases and 5 bases, there was a span of 7 bases. Germline V gives CDR1 ENHRY, CDR2 SYGVKD. The CDR3 length is 11 residues. CDR3 loop: CAISPGHEQYF. For the CDR3, the DNA is TGTGCCATCAGTCCAGGTCACGAGCAGTACTTC.

DNA for the CDR3: TGTGCCAGCAGATGGGGGGGAGTAGACACAGATACGCAGTATTTT. As protein: CASRWGGVDTDTQYF. The chain links TRBV5-6 to TRBJ2-3, with 7 positions matching TRBD2. The V gene end was trimmed by 5 bases and the J gene end by 2 bases; junction bases not matched to a gene: 8. Germline loops: CDR1 SGHDT, CDR2 YYEEEE. This CDR3 comprises 15 residues.